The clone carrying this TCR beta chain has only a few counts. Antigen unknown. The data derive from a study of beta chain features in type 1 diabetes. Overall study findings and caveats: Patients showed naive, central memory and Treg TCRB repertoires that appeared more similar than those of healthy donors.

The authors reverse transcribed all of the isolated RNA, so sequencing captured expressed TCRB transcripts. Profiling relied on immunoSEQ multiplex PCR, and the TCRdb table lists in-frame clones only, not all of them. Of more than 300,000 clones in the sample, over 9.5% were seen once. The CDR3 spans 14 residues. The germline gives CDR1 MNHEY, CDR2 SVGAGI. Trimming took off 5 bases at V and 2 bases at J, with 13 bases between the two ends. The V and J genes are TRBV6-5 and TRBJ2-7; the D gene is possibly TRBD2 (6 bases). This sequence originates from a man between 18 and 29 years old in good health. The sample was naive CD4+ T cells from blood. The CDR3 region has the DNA TGTGCCAGCAGTCGCGGGGCAGGGCCCTACGAGCAGTACTTC. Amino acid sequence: CASSRGAGPYEQYF.